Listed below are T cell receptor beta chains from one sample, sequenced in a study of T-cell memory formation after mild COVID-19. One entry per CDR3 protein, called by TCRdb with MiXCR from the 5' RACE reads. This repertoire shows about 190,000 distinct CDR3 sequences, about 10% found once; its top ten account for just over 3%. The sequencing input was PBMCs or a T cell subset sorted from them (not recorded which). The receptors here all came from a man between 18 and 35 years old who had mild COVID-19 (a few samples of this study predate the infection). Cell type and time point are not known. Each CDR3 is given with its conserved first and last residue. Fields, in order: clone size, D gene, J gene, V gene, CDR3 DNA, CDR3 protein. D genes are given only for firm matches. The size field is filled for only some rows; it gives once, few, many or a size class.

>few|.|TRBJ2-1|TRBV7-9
TGTGCCAGCAGCTTACAGGGCCCCCCTGAGCAGTTCTTC
CASSLQGPPEQFF
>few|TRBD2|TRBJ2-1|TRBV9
TGTGCCAGCAGCGTAGCTATTAGCGGGGGGGCCAATGAGCAGTTCTTC
CASSVAISGGANEQFF
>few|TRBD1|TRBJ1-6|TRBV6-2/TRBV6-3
TGTGCCAGCAGTTACCCAAGGACAGGCGAATTATCCCTCCACTTT
CASSYPRTGELSLHF
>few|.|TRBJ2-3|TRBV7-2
TGTGCCAGCAGCTTAGGAGGGCGGGGCGGCACAGATACGCAGTATTTT
CASSLGGRGGTDTQYF
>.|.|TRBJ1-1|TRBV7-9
TGTGCCAGCCCCCCCTATAACAGGTCCATTGGGACTGAAGCTTTCTTT
CASPPYNRSIGTEAFF
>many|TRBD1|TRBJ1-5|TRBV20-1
TGCAGTGCTCAGACAGGGGATCAGCCCCAGCATTTT
CSAQTGDQPQHF
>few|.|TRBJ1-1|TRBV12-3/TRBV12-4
TGTGCCAGCAGCTTGCCCCCCGGGGACACTGAAGCTTTCTTT
CASSLPPGDTEAFF
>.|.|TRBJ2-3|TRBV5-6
TGTGCCAGCAGCTCGCCGCCGGGATCAGATACGCAGTATTTT
CASSSPPGSDTQYF
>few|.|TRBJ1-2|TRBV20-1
TGCAGTGCTTCCGGACGGGCTTTCTATGGCTACACCTTC
CSASGRAFYGYTF
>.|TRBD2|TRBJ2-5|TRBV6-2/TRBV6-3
TGTGCCAGCAGGCGATTTAGCGGGGACCAAGAGACCCAGTACTTC
CASRRFSGDQETQYF
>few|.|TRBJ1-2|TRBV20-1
TGCAGTGCCCCGCAGGGATTATATGGCTACACCTTC
CSAPQGLYGYTF
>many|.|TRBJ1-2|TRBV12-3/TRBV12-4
TGTGCCAGCAGTCCTAGTTCGACACGGGTAGGCTACACCTTC
CASSPSSTRVGYTF
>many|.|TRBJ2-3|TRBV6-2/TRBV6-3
TGTGCCAGCAGTTATATCCACGATACGCAGTATTTT
CASSYIHDTQYF
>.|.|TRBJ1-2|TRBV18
TGTGCCAGCTCACCAGCACCCAGTGCTCACTATGGCTACACCTTC
CASSPAPSAHYGYTF
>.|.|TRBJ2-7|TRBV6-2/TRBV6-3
TGTGCCAGCAGGCGGGCCCACGAGCAGTACTTC
CASRRAHEQYF
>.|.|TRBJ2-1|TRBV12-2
TGTGCAAGTCGCTTAGGGGCCCCCGCCCGCCTTGAGGCGGTGATAAATGAGCAGTTCTTC
CASRLGAPARLEAVINEQFF
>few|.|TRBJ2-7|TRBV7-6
TGTGCCAGCAGTTGGGACAAAGGTTCCTACGAGCAGTACTTC
CASSWDKGSYEQYF
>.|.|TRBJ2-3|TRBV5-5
TGTGCCAGCAGCTTGGCTCGGGCGCTCACAGATACGCAGTATTTT
CASSLARALTDTQYF
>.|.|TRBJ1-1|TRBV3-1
TGTGCCAGCAGCCAAGAAGAGGGGAACACTGAAGCTTTCTTT
CASSQEEGNTEAFF
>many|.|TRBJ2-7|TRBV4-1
TGCGCCAGCAGCCTCCTCCCGAGCCAGGGAGCGACCTACGAGCAGTACTTC
CASSLLPSQGATYEQYF
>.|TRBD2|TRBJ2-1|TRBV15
TGTGCCACCAGCCGAACGGCGGGGGAAGGGAATGAGCAGTTCTTC
CATSRTAGEGNEQFF
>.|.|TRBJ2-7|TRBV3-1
TGTGCCAGCAGCCAAAGCTTTACCTACGAGCAGTACTTC
CASSQSFTYEQYF
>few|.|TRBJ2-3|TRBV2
TGTGCCAGCAATTTCCAATTCTCCACAGATACGCAGTATTTT
CASNFQFSTDTQYF
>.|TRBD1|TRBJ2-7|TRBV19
TGTGCCAGTAGTATTAGAGACAGGGCCTACGAGCAGTACTTC
CASSIRDRAYEQYF
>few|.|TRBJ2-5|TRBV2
TGTGCCAGCATCCGAGGAATGGGAGAGACCCAGTACTTC
CASIRGMGETQYF
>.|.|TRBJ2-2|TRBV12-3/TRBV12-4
TGTGCCAGCAGCCGGACCCCCCGGAGGTCCGGGGAGCTGTTTTTT
CASSRTPRRSGELFF
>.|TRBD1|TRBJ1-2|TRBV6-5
TGTGACAGCAGTGGACAGGGGGCGCGCTATGGCTACACCTTC
CDSSGQGARYGYTF
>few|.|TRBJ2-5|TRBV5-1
TGCGCCAGCAGCTTTGACAGGCGCCAAGAGACCCAGTACTTC
CASSFDRRQETQYF
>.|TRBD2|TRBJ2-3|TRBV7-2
TGTGCCAGCAGCTTAGTGGCTAGCGGGTTCCTCCAAGATACGCAGTATTTT
CASSLVASGFLQDTQYF
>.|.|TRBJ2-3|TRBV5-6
TGTGCCAGCAGCTTGGGACCGCCCCAGGGAGATACGCAGTATTTT
CASSLGPPQGDTQYF
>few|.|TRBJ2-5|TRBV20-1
TGCAGTGCTACTTGGACACAAGAGACCCAGTACTTC
CSATWTQETQYF
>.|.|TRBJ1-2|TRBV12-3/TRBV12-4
TGTGCCAGCAGTTCCATCAACGGGTATGGCTACACCTTC
CASSSINGYGYTF
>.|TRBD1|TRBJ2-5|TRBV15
TGTGCCACCAGCAGAGTAACAGGGGAAAGTGAGACCCAGTACTTC
CATSRVTGESETQYF
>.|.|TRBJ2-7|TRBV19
TGTGCCAGTAGTATAAGGGACACCGCCTACGAGCAGTACTTC
CASSIRDTAYEQYF
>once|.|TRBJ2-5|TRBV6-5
TGTGCCAGCACCCTCCCCGGCGGAGAGACCCAGTACTTC
CASTLPGGETQYF
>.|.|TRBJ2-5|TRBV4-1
TGCGCCAGCAGCCAGGATCCCCCACCGAGGGGAGAGACCCAGTACTTC
CASSQDPPPRGETQYF
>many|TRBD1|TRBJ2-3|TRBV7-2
TGTGCCAGCAGCTCTACAGGGGGCGCAGATACGCAGTATTTT
CASSSTGGADTQYF
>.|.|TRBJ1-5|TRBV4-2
TGTGCCAGCAGCCGCCGGGGGGGCAATCAGCCCCAGCATTTT
CASSRRGGNQPQHF
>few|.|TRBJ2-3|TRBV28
TGTGCCAGCAGTTTATTGGGGTACACAGATACGCAGTATTTT
CASSLLGYTDTQYF
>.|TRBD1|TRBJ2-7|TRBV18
TGTGCCAGCTCACCAGGGGTCTCGGGACAGACCTACGAGCAGTACTTC
CASSPGVSGQTYEQYF
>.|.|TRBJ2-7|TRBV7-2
TGTGCCAGCGGCTTAGTCCCTTCGCCGGGGCACGAGCAGTACTTC
CASGLVPSPGHEQYF